The 21 T cell receptor beta chains in this list originate from one sample, sequenced in a study of tumor-infiltrating lymphocytes in primary liver carcinoma. TCR beta cDNA was made from 400 to 600 ng total RNA with a constant-region primer. Investigators got TCR beta libraries out of three nested multiplex PCR rounds, done with slightly modified ARM-PCR. Rounds one and two of PCR, each of roughly 10 cycles, were primed with TRBV1-TRBV30 forward primers and a C-beta reverse primer. Each CDR3 protein gets one entry after TCRdb re-called the multiplex PCR reads with MiXCR. The sample includes 200,000 or so distinct CDR3 sequences, around three fifths of them seen just once. Blood RNA was derived from unsorted whole blood, and germline DNA was extracted too. Sequencing used peripheral blood. The receptor source for this set is a woman aged 55 to 70 with primary liver carcinoma and hepatitis B virus infection.

A remark on this clonotype: A junction end diverges from the germline sequence, so it may reflect a read error. The gene calls are TRBV4-2 and TRBJ2-1; 7 positions match TRBD2. Germline CDR1 and CDR2: LGHNA and YNFKEQ. The CDR3 is made up of 15 amino acids. The DNA of the CDR3 is TGTACCAGCAGCCAAGGACTAGTGGGATACAATGAGCAGTTCTTC. Translating it yields CTSSQGLVGYNEQFF.

For this clonotype: The junction departs from germline at one end; a sequencing error may be responsible. The chain carries TRBV11-3 and TRBJ2-5; D is possibly TRBD1 (6 bases). The CDR3 extends over 13 amino acids. In germline, CDR1 is SGHNT, CDR2 YENEEA. The CDR3 region is CASSLGQIKTQYF. In DNA form, the CDR3 reads TGTGCCAGCAGTTTAGGACAGATCAAGACCCAGTACTTC.

This chain uses TRBV29-1 with TRBJ1-5; 8 nucleotides match TRBD1. CDR1 is SQVTM, CDR2 ANQGSEA, per germline. CDR3 length: 14 residues. The CDR3 here is CSVSSGQANQPQHF. The CDR3 nucleotides are TGCAGTGTTTCGTCGGGACAGGCCAATCAGCCCCAGCATTTT.

This clonotype was seen a handful of times. A much more abundant neighbour one base away suggests this may be a read error. J is TRBJ1-1 and V is TRBV11-3, with D tentatively TRBD1 (5 bases). V was pared by 5 bases and J by 4 bases, with 17 bases between. This CDR3 has 15 residues. The germline V gene encodes CDR1 SGHNT and CDR2 YENEEA. The chain's CDR3 is CASSAAGTRSTEAFF. CDR3 DNA sequence: TGTGCCAGCAGCGCAGCAGGGACCAGGAGCACTGAAGCTTTCTTT.

There are a few counts of this clonotype. This chain joins TRBV7-9 and TRBJ2-7, with 10 nucleotides matching TRBD2. CDR1 SEHNR and CDR2 FQNEAQ come from the germline V gene (reference sequence). The V gene end was trimmed by 3 bases and the J gene end by 6 bases; junction bases not matched to a gene: 14. The CDR3 is 17 amino acids. CDR3 sequence reads: CASSFPPLAGAASEQYF. The CDR3 bases are TGTGCCAGCAGCTTCCCCCCCCTAGCGGGAGCAGCCAGCGAGCAGTACTTC. Complete variable domain (other parts from reference TRBV7-9 and TRBJ2-7): DTGVSQNPRHKITKRGQNVTFRCDPISEHNRLYWYRQTLGQGPEFLTYFQNEAQLEKSRLLSDRFSAERPKGSFSTLEIQRTEQGDSAMYLCASSFPPLAGAASEQYFGPGTRLTVT.

This clonotype was picked up many times. The V and J genes are TRBV11-3 and TRBJ2-6; D may be TRBD1 or TRBD2 (5 bases each). With 5 bases removed from V and 1 base from J, the gap between germline ends came to 9 bases. The CDR3 has 15 amino acids. Per germline, CDR1 SGHNT and CDR2 YENEEA. CDR3 coding DNA: TGTGCCAGCAGCCCTGGGGGATCTGGGGCCAACGTCCTGACTTTC. This sequence encodes CASSPGGSGANVLTF.

Comment on this clonotype: The conserved closing phenylalanine or tryptophan is absent in this CDR3, likely reflecting a read error. CDR3 region: CASSQSVGVGVNRPLHS. The CDR3 DNA reads as TGTGCCAGCAGCCAGAGTGTGGGCGTTGGGGTTAATCGACCCCTCCACTCT. This chain connects TRBV6-5 to TRBJ1-6; D unresolved. The germline V gene has CDR1 MNHEY and CDR2 SVGAGI. Deletions cut 6 bases from V and 12 bases from J, with 27 bases between. This CDR3 spans 17 amino acids.

A few counts support this clonotype. This may be a read error: a much more frequent sequence differs by one nucleotide. This sequence joins TRBV6-5 and TRBJ1-5; no definite D call. V shed 6 bases and J shed 5 bases, with 11 bases lying between them. Germline V gives CDR1 MNHEY, CDR2 SVGAGI. CDR3 size: 13 residues. CDR3 protein: CASRSSGDQPQHF. The CDR3 DNA follows: TGTGCCAGCAGATCTAGTGGGGATCAGCCCCAGCATTTT.

Comment on this clonotype: A read error may be the cause here, since a much bigger clone is one base away. V and J are TRBV12-3 or TRBV12-4 and TRBJ2-5; perhaps D is TRBD1 or TRBD2 (5 bases each). Trimming shortened V by 3 bases and J by 6 bases, and 14 bases separated the two germline ends. The CDR3 has 14 amino acids. The CDR3 is CASSFSGSAKTQYF. The CDR3 region has the DNA TGTGCCAGCAGTTTTTCAGGGAGTGCGAAGACCCAGTACTTC.

This clonotype was recorded a few times. This chain joins TRBV6-5 and TRBJ2-5; maybe TRBD1 (5 bases). Germline V gene sequence: CDR1 MNHEY, CDR2 SVGAGI. The CDR3 loop spans 15 amino acids. The ends were cut back, 7 bases at V and 0 bases at J, with 15 bases in the middle. This CDR3 reads CASKLVDRYQETQYF. The DNA for the CDR3 is TGTGCCAGCAAGCTCGTAGACAGATACCAAGAGACCCAGTACTTC.

This clonotype has just one count. Possible read error: a much larger clone is one base away. The V and J genes are TRBV10-2 and TRBJ1-2; no clear D gene. CDR1 WSHSY and CDR2 SAAADI come from the germline V gene. This CDR3 spans 15 amino acids. The CDR3 loop reads CTSSGLAASNYGYTF. The CDR3, as DNA: TGCACCAGCAGCGGCCTGGCAGCGTCTAACTATGGCTACACCTTC.

This clonotype was recorded at least ten times. The chain links TRBV4-1 to TRBJ1-1; a possible D gene is TRBD1 (5 bases). The V gene's germline CDR1 is MGHRA and CDR2 YSYEKL. The CDR3 extends over 14 amino acids. Trimming cost V 10 bases and J 3 bases, with 18 bases left between them. This CDR3 is CATSLGRGDTEAFF. The CDR3 DNA reads TGCGCCACCTCCCTAGGGCGGGGGGACACTGAAGCTTTCTTT.

This clonotype was seen many times. V gene TRBV6-6 combines with J gene TRBJ1-5; 8 bases agree with TRBD1. This CDR3 is built from 15 residues. Germline CDR1 and CDR2: MNHNY and SVGAGI (reference sequence). Losses at the gene ends were 6 bases for V and 1 base for J; bases not matched to a gene: 5. The chain's CDR3 is CASRRGQGSNQPQHF. CDR3 sequence (DNA): TGTGCCAGCAGACGAGGACAGGGAAGCAATCAGCCCCAGCATTTT.

Remarks on this clonotype: A much larger clone differs by one base, so this may be a read error. The rearrangement links TRBV6-1 to TRBJ1-6; tentatively, D is TRBD1 (6 bases). Trimming took 4 bases from V and 7 from J, leaving 14 bases between them. Per the germline V gene, CDR1 is MNHNS and CDR2 is SASEGT. This CDR3 has 15 amino acids. CDR3 residues: CASSAGTPRNSPLHF. In DNA, the CDR3 is TGTGCCAGCAGTGCCGGGACACCTAGGAATTCACCCCTCCACTTT.

This clonotype was observed a few times. This could be a read error, since a much larger clone is one nucleotide away. V gene TRBV12-3 or TRBV12-4 combines with J gene TRBJ1-1; D is unclear. This CDR3 spans 12 amino acids. V lost 3 bases, J lost 11 bases, and 13 bases lay in between. CDR3 region: CASSFAGAQAFF. The CDR3 DNA reads TGTGCCAGCAGTTTTGCGGGAGCTCAGGCTTTCTTT.

This clonotype has a count of ten or more. This chain uses TRBV12-3 or TRBV12-4 with TRBJ1-2, with a possible D match to TRBD1 (5 bases). The CDR3 runs 13 residues. The germline V and J ends were trimmed by 3 bases and 8 bases, with 13 bases remaining between them. As DNA, the CDR3 is TGTGCCAGCAGTTTTCGGGGGGAGTACGGCTACACCTTC. Protein product: CASSFRGEYGYTF.

On this clonotype itself: The junction departs from germline at one end; a sequencing error may be responsible. The CDR3 spells CVSGVTGGAYNEQFF. The CDR3 nucleotides are TGTGTCAGCGGCGTTACAGGGGGCGCTTACAATGAGCAGTTCTTC. The rearrangement uses TRBV11-2 and TRBJ2-1; TRBD1 matches 9 bases. Germline-derived CDR1 and CDR2 are SGHAT and FQNNGV. The CDR3 spans 15 residues.

V gene TRBV11-2 combines with J gene TRBJ2-1; 10 nucleotides match TRBD2. Trimming removed 7 bases from V and 8 bases from J; junction bases left unmatched: 17. CDR1 is SGHAT and CDR2 is FQNNGV in the germline V gene. The CDR3 spans 17 residues. The CDR3 region is CASMLLSLSSGSYEQFF. In DNA, the CDR3 is TGTGCCAGCATGCTGTTATCCCTATCTAGCGGGAGCTATGAGCAGTTCTTC.

Concerning this clonotype: A read error is possible here, since a much larger clone lies one base away. The rearrangement uses TRBV14 and TRBJ2-4; D is perhaps TRBD1 (5 bases). Germline CDR1 reads SGHDN; CDR2 reads FVKESK. This CDR3 has 12 residues. CDR3 in DNA: TGTGCCAGCGCAACGACAGAAAACATTCGGTACTTC. The encoded protein is CASATTENIRYF.

This clonotype has a count of ten or more. The chain has TRBV6-1 and TRBJ2-5; 8 nucleotides match TRBD2. J gave up 4 bases and V 3 bases, and 1 base lay outside the gene matches. In germline, CDR1 is MNHNS, CDR2 SASEGT. The CDR3 length is 13 residues. CDR3 region: CASSDGLAETQYF. Written as DNA, the CDR3 is TGTGCCAGCAGTGATGGACTAGCAGAGACCCAGTACTTC.

On this clonotype: The junction does not match germline at one end; this may be a read error. This sequence joins TRBV11-3 and TRBJ2-2; no reliable D call. CDR1 and CDR2 from the germline V gene are SGHNT and YENEEA. The CDR3 covers 16 residues. The CDR3 here is CASSHADLWGTGELFF. The CDR3 bases are TGTGCAAGCAGCCACGCTGACCTTTGGGGTACCGGGGAGCTGTTTTTT.